This passage covers 8 T cell receptor beta chains from one sample sequenced in a study of T-cell reconstitution after alpha-beta-depleted transplantation in children. Using unique molecular identifiers, the investigators prepared the TCRbeta library. MiXCR was run by TCRdb on the PCR reads, yielding one entry per CDR3 protein. The sample carries 350,000 to 500,000 distinct CDR3 sequences, around two fifths recorded once. This sample comprised PBMCs, obtained before TCRalphabeta/CD19-depleted stem cell transplant. The receptor set was obtained from a girl aged 2-10 years with aplastic anemia, due to receive a stem cell transplant.

This clonotype was recorded a few times. A much larger clone lies a single base off, so this may be a read error. This chain uses TRBV3-1 with TRBJ2-6; 9 bases map to TRBD2. The length of the CDR3 is 18 residues. V was pared by 6 bases and J by 5 bases, with 14 bases of the junction left unmatched. Germline CDR1 and CDR2: LGHDT and YNNKEL (reference sequence). This CDR3 is CASSFGRLAGTRANVLTF. The CDR3 nucleotides read TGTGCCAGCAGTTTCGGTAGGCTAGCGGGAACTCGGGCCAACGTCCTGACTTTC.

J is TRBJ2-3 and V is TRBV4-1, with TRBD2 identical over 8 bases. This CDR3 has 15 residues. Germline V gives CDR1 MGHRA, CDR2 YSYEKL. Germline trimming cut 6 bases from V and 2 bases from J; bases unmatched to any gene: 7. CDR3 sequence (DNA): TGCGCCAGCAGAAAAACTAGCGGCCTCACAGATACGCAGTATTTT. It codes for CASRKTSGLTDTQYF.

This clonotype appeared many times. The chain employs TRBV7-2 and TRBJ2-1; D possibly corresponds to TRBD1 (6 bases). Deletions cut 0 bases from V and 5 bases from J, with 14 bases between. Germline values: CDR1 SGHTA, CDR2 FQGNSA. The length of the CDR3 is 16 residues. The CDR3 nucleotides read TGTGCCAGCAGCTTAGCGGTCGAGCAGGGGCACAATGAGCAGTTCTTC. Translating it yields CASSLAVEQGHNEQFF.

At least ten counts were recorded for this clonotype. The chain uses TRBV12-3 or TRBV12-4 and TRBJ1-5, with TRBD1 as a possible D gene (5 bases). The CDR3 totals 13 residues. V lost 3 bases and J 11 bases, leaving 14 bases between the germline ends. Here the CDR3 DNA reads TGTGCCAGCAGTTTGCAGGGTATTCGGGCCCAGCATTTT. This translates into CASSLQGIRAQHF.

The chain combines TRBV7-9 with TRBJ2-7; the match to TRBD1 covers 8 bases. CDR3 length equals 14 residues. J lost 5 bases, V lost 5 bases, and 8 bases had no gene match. Germline assignment: CDR1 SEHNR and CDR2 FQNEAQ (reference sequence). In nucleotides, the CDR3 is TGTGCCAGCAGCCCTACGACAGGGGAAAACGAGCAGTACTTC. Its translation: CASSPTTGENEQYF.

The chain has TRBV7-9 and TRBJ2-5; 8 bases are shared with TRBD1. This CDR3 has 16 residues. The V gene's germline CDR1 is SEHNR and CDR2 FQNEAQ (reference sequence). J lost 1 base, V lost 5 bases, and 9 bases had no gene match. CDR3 in amino acids: CASSHPGTGLQETQYF. CDR3 nucleotides: TGTGCCAGCAGCCACCCCGGGACAGGACTCCAAGAGACCCAGTACTTC.

V usage is TRBV14 and J usage is TRBJ1-1; D is unclear. CDR3 size: 14 residues. Germline CDR1 SGHDN, CDR2 FVKESK. Trimming cost V 4 bases and J 5 bases, with 14 bases left between them. CDR3 protein: CASSRLGRDTEAFF. The CDR3 bases are TGTGCCAGCAGCCGTCTGGGGAGGGATACTGAAGCTTTCTTT.

Ten or more counts support this clonotype. CDR3 nucleotide sequence: TGTGCCAGCAGCTTACTTGCGGGAAAGGATGAGCAGTTCTTC. This codes for CASSLLAGKDEQFF. The gene calls are TRBV7-8 and TRBJ2-1, with D perhaps TRBD2 (6 bases). This CDR3 contains 14 residues. Trimming shortened V by 2 bases and J by 8 bases, and 13 bases separated the two germline ends. Germline CDR1 reads SGHVS; CDR2 reads FQNEAQ.